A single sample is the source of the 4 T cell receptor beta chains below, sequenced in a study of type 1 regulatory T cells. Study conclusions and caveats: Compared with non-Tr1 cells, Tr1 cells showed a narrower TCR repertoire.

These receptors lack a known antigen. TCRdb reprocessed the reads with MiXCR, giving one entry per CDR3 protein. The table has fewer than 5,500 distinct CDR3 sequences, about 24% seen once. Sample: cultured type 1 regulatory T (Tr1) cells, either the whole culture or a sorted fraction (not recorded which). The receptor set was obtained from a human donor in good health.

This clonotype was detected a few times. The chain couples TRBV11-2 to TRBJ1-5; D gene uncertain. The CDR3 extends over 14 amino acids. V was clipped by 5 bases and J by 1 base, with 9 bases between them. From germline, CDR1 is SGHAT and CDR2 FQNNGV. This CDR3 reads CASSPGLSNQPQHF. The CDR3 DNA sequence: TGTGCCAGCAGCCCCGGACTGAGCAATCAGCCCCAGCATTTT.

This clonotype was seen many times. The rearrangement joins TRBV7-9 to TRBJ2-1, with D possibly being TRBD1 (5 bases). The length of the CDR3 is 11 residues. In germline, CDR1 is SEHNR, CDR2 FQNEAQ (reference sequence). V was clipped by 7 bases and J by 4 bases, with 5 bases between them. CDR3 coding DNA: TGTGCCAGCAACAGGTACAATGAGCAGTTCTTC. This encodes CASNRYNEQFF.

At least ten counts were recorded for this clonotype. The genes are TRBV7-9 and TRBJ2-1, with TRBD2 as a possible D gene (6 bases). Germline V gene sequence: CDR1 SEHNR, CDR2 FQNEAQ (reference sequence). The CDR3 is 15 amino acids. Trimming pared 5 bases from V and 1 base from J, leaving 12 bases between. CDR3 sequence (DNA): TGTGCCAGCAGCCCACCTGGACTATCCTACAATGAGCAGTTCTTC. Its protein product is CASSPPGLSYNEQFF.

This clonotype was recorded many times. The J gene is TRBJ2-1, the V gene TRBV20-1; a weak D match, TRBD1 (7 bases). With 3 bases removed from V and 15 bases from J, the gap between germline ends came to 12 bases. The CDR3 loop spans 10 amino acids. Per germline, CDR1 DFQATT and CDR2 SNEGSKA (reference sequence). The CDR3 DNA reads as TGCAGTGCTAGGCAGGGGGGATGGTTCTTC. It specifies CSARQGGWFF.